This passage covers 9 T cell receptor beta chains from one sample sequenced in a study of OX40 agonist ivuxolimab in advanced cancers. The data were produced by immunoSEQ multiplex PCR, yet TCRdb's version contains in-frame clones alone and is incomplete. The data contain 80,000 or so clones, about 93% of them seen just once; the ten biggest clones take up approximately 0.32%. This specimen consisted of CD4+ or CD8+ T cells sorted from blood, obtained in a trial of the OX40 agonist ivuxolimab. These receptors came from an adult with an advanced solid tumor such as melanoma, head and neck, liver or kidney cancer.

The chain uses TRBV6-1 and TRBJ1-2; 7 nucleotides match TRBD1. J was trimmed by 8 bases and V by 5 bases; bases with no gene match: 5. This CDR3 is built from 12 residues. Germline V gives CDR1 MNHNS, CDR2 SASEGT. The CDR3 loop reads CASSPQGSGYTF. Written as DNA, the CDR3 is TGTGCCAGCAGTCCACAGGGGTCAGGCTACACCTTC.

The chain combines TRBV5-1 with TRBJ2-5; 10 bases match TRBD2. The germline gives CDR1 SGHRS, CDR2 YFSETQ. The CDR3 extends over 14 amino acids. The V segment lost 4 bases and the J segment 5 bases; nucleotides outside the gene matches: 5. This CDR3 is CASSHGTSEETQYF. CDR3 nucleotides: TGCGCCAGCAGCCACGGGACTAGCGAGGAGACCCAGTACTTC. Filled out from reference TRBV5-1 and TRBJ2-5, the complete variable domain reads KAGVTQTPRYLIKTRGQQVTLSCSPISGHRSVSWYQQTPGQGLQFLFEYFSETQRNKGNFPGRFSGRQFSNSRSEMNVSTLELGDSALYLCASSHGTSEETQYFGPGTRLLVL.

In this sample, this clone turned up a few times. The rearrangement uses TRBV5-1 and TRBJ2-7, with TRBD1 as a possible D gene (5 bases). This CDR3 has 14 amino acids. Trimming removed 4 bases at V and 6 bases at J, with 17 bases between. Germline lookup yields CDR1 SGHRS and CDR2 YFSETQ. The CDR3 protein is CASSPDSSSGEQYF. The CDR3 DNA reads TGCGCCAGCAGCCCTGACAGCTCCTCGGGCGAGCAGTACTTC.

The chain combines TRBV4-2 with TRBJ2-5, with a possible D match to TRBD1 (8 bases). Trimming stripped 1 base from V and 5 bases from J, with 14 bases between. The CDR3 contains 15 residues. Germline assignment: CDR1 LGHNA and CDR2 YNFKEQ. The CDR3 sequence: CASSQGTGRDETQYF. DNA of the CDR3: TGTGCCAGCAGCCAAGGGACAGGGAGGGATGAGACCCAGTACTTC.

In regard to this clone: The sample holds other DNA sequences that translate to the same CDR3. The chain couples TRBV29-1 to TRBJ2-5, with D perhaps matching TRBD1 (6 bases). This CDR3 is built from 14 residues. CDR1 is SQVTM, CDR2 ANQGSEA, per germline. As DNA, the CDR3 is TGCAGTGTCCGATCCAGGGGCTCCGAAGAGACCCAGTACTTC. This codes for CSVRSRGSEETQYF.

The CDR3 DNA reads as TGTGCCAGCAGCTCAGGGGCCCCTGGGGCCAACGTCCTGACTTTC. This translates into CASSSGAPGANVLTF. The V gene is TRBV7-9, the J gene TRBJ2-6; D perhaps matches TRBD1 (6 bases). Germline-derived CDR1 and CDR2 are SEHNR and FQNEAQ (reference sequence). Trimming cost V 4 bases and J 2 bases, with 9 bases left between them. The CDR3 consists of 15 residues.

The rearrangement joins TRBV5-1 to TRBJ1-4, with 8 positions matching TRBD1. The CDR3 covers 14 residues. Germline CDR1 SGHRS, CDR2 YFSETQ. V shed 4 bases, J shed 6 bases, and the junction held 5 bases outside the gene matches. Here the CDR3 reads CASSGQGTDEKLFF. In nucleotides, the CDR3 is TGCGCCAGCAGCGGACAGGGTACCGATGAAAAACTGTTTTTT. Using reference TRBV5-1 and TRBJ1-4 for the parts outside the CDR3, the full variable domain is KAGVTQTPRYLIKTRGQQVTLSCSPISGHRSVSWYQQTPGQGLQFLFEYFSETQRNKGNFPGRFSGRQFSNSRSEMNVSTLELGDSALYLCASSGQGTDEKLFFGSGTQLSVL.

The V gene is TRBV28, the J gene TRBJ1-3; the D gene is possibly TRBD1 (5 bases). This CDR3 spans 15 amino acids. V gave up 3 bases and J gave up 2 bases, with 11 bases separating them. Germline CDR1 and CDR2: MDHEN and SYDVKM. The CDR3 bases are TGTGCCAGCAGTTTCGAGGAGACAGCTGGAAACACCATATATTTT. Encoded protein: CASSFEETAGNTIYF.

The chain links TRBV7-9 to TRBJ2-3; the D is unclear. Per germline, CDR1 SEHNR and CDR2 FQNEAQ (reference sequence). The CDR3 totals 13 residues. V lost 2 bases, J lost 5 bases, and 8 bases lay in between. CDR3 protein: CASSLPLLDTQYF. The CDR3 nucleotides are TGTGCCAGCAGCTTACCCCTTTTAGATACGCAGTATTTT. Using reference TRBV7-9 and TRBJ2-3 for the parts outside the CDR3, the full variable domain is DTGVSQNPRHKITKRGQNVTFRCDPISEHNRLYWYRQTLGQGPEFLTYFQNEAQLEKSRLLSDRFSAERPKGSFSTLEIQRTEQGDSAMYLCASSLPLLDTQYFGPGTRLTVL.